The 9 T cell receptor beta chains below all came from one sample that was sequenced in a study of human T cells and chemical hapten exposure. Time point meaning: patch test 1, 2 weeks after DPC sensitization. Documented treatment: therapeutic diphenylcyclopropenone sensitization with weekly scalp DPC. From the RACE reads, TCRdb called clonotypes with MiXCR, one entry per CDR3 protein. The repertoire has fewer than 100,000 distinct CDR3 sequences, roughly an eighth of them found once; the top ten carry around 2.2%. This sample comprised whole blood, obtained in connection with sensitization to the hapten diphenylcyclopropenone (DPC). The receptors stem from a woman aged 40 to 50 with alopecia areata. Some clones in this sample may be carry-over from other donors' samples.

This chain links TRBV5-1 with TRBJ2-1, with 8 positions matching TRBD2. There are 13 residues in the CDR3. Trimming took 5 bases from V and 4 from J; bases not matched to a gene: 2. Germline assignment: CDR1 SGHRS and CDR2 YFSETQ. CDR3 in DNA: TGCGCCAGCAGGGCTAGCGGGTACAATGAGCAGTTCTTC. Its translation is CASRASGYNEQFF.

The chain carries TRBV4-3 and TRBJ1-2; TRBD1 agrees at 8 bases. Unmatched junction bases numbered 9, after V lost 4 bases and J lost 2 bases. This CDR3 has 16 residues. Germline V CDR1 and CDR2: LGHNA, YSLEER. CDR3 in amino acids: CASSPTLGQGNYGYTF. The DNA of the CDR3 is TGCGCCAGCAGCCCTACACTTGGACAGGGAAACTATGGCTACACCTTC.

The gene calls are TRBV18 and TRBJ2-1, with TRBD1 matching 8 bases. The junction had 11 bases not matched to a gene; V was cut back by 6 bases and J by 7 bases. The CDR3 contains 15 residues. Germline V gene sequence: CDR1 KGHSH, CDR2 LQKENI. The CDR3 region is CASSLTTGAENEQFF. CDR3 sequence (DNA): TGTGCCAGCTCGCTGACGACAGGGGCCGAGAATGAGCAGTTCTTC.

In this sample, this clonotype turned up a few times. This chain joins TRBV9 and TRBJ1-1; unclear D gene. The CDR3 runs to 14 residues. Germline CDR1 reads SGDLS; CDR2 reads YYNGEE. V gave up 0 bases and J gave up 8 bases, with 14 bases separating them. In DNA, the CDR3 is TGTGCCAGCAGCGTAGCCATCGGGAGGGAAGAAGCTTTCTTT. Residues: CASSVAIGREEAFF.

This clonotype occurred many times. The CDR3: CASKGRTDNTGELFF. DNA of the CDR3: TGTGCCAGCAAAGGGAGGACGGATAACACCGGGGAGCTGTTTTTT. This chain links TRBV6-6 with TRBJ2-2; perhaps TRBD2 as D (6 bases). This CDR3 comprises 15 residues. The V gene lost 7 bases and the J gene lost 2 bases, with 14 bases spanning the gap. Looked up from germline, CDR1 is MNHNY and CDR2 is SVGAGI (reference sequence).

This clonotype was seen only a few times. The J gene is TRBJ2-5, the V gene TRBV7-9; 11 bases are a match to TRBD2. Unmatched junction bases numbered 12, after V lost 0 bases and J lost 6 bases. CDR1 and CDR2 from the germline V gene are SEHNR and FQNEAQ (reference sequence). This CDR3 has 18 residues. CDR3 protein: CASSLAMMLAGGQKTQYF. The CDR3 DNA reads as TGTGCCAGCAGCTTAGCGATGATGCTAGCGGGAGGTCAAAAGACCCAGTACTTC. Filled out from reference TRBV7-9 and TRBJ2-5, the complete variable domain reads DTGVSQNPRHKITKRGQNVTFRCDPISEHNRLYWYRQTLGQGPEFLTYFQNEAQLEKSRLLSDRFSAERPKGSFSTLEIQRTEQGDSAMYLCASSLAMMLAGGQKTQYFGPGTRLLVL.

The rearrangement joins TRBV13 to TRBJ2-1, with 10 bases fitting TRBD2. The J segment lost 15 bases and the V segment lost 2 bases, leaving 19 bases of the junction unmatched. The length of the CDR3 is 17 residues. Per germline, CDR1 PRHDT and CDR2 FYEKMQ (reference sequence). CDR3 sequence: CASSLLGRRTSGIAWFF. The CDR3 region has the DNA TGTGCCAGCAGCTTACTAGGCCGTAGAACTAGCGGGATCGCGTGGTTCTTC. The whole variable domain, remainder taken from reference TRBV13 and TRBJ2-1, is AAGVIQSPRHLIKEKRETATLKCYPIPRHDTVYWYQQGPGQDPQFLISFYEKMQSDKGSIPDRFSAQQFSDYHSELNMSSLELGDSALYFCASSLLGRRTSGIAWFFGPGTRLTVL.

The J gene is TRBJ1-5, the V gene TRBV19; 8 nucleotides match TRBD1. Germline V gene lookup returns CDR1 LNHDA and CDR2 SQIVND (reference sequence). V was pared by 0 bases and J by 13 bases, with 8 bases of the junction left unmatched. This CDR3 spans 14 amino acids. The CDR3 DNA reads TGTGCCAGTAGTATAGACCCCGACAGGGGAGTACAGCATTTT. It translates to CASSIDPDRGVQHF.

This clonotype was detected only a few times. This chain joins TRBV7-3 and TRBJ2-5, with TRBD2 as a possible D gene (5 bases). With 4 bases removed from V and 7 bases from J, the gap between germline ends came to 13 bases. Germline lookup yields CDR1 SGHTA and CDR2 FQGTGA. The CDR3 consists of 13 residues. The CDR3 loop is CASSSLGEVTQYF. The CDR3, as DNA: TGTGCCAGCAGCTCCCTCGGGGAAGTGACCCAGTACTTC. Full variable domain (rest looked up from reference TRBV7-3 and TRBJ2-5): GAGVSQTPSNKVTEKGKYVELRCDPISGHTALYWYRQSLGQGPEFLIYFQGTGAADDSGLPNDRFFAVRPEGSVSTLKIQRTERGDSAVYLCASSSLGEVTQYFGPGTRLLVL.